The 31 T cell receptor beta chains presented below share a single source sample, sequenced in a study of T cells expressing NK-cell markers. Reanalyzing the 5' RACE reads, TCRdb keeps one entry per CDR3 protein, without DNA. This listing includes approximately 420,000 distinct CDR3 sequences. Input material: blood T cells: a sorted CD56 or NKG2C T cell subset, CD4+ or CD8+ T cells, or bulk PBMC T cells (not recorded which). The receptors derive from a woman aged 45-60 years in good health.

The rearrangement joins TRBV29-1 to TRBJ2-1; TCRdb returns TRBD2, unconfirmable since there is no DNA. Germline CDR1 SQVTM, CDR2 ANQGSEA. The CDR3 runs 15 residues. The CDR3 spells CSVEDRGVAGAEQFF.

The genes are TRBV7-9 and TRBJ2-7. Germline V lookup: CDR1 SEHNR, CDR2 FQNEAQ (reference sequence). The CDR3 is made up of 14 amino acids. The CDR3 protein is CASSLDGSIYEQYF. The whole variable domain, remainder taken from reference TRBV7-9 and TRBJ2-7, is DTGVSQNPRHKITKRGQNVTFRCDPISEHNRLYWYRQTLGQGPEFLTYFQNEAQLEKSRLLSDRFSAERPKGSFSTLEIQRTEQGDSAMYLCASSLDGSIYEQYFGPGTRLTVT.

The chain has TRBV29-1 and TRBJ2-1; the D call from TCRdb, TRBD2, cannot be confirmed without DNA. Per the germline V gene, CDR1 is SQVTM and CDR2 is ANQGSEA. The CDR3 loop spans 14 amino acids. CDR3 in amino acids: CSVDLAGVAAEQFF.

The V and J genes are TRBV12-3 or TRBV12-4 and TRBJ2-7; the D gene TCRdb calls, TRBD1, cannot be checked with no DNA. This CDR3 spans 14 amino acids. Here the CDR3 reads CASRAPGQMYEQYF.

The chain joins TRBV6-8 to TRBJ2-1; TCRdb's D call, TRBD1, is unchecked because there is no DNA. The CDR3 runs 16 residues. Per the germline V gene, CDR1 is MNHGY and CDR2 is SAAAGT. CDR3: CASSRRERSQGGEQFF.

V and J are TRBV6-5 and TRBJ1-6; TCRdb reports TRBD1, a call that lacks DNA to check it against. The CDR3 runs 15 residues. Germline CDR1 is MNHEY and CDR2 is SVGAGI. CDR3: CASSYSTGGTSPLHF.

This rearrangement joins TRBV2 to TRBJ2-1. The germline V gene has CDR1 SNHLY and CDR2 FYNNEI. This CDR3 is built from 13 residues. The chain's CDR3 is CASSSYSYNEQFF.

V is TRBV20-1 and J is TRBJ2-1; TCRdb lists TRBD1, though no DNA is available to test this call. The CDR3 has 14 amino acids. CDR1 is DFQATT, CDR2 SNEGSKA, per germline (reference sequence). This CDR3 is CSAIFSGARGEQFF.

V usage is TRBV20-1 and J usage is TRBJ1-1; TCRdb proposes TRBD1, but this gene call is untestable without DNA. The CDR3 loop spans 12 amino acids. In germline, CDR1 is DFQATT, CDR2 SNEGSKA (reference sequence). The CDR3 reads CSAWGGVTEAFF.

The chain's CDR3 is CATSDSRPALLKYNEQFF. The chain couples TRBV24-1 to TRBJ2-1; as DNA is missing, the TRBD2 call by TCRdb cannot be tested. Germline V gene lookup returns CDR1 KGHDR and CDR2 SFDVKD. CDR3 size: 18 residues.

The rearrangement uses TRBV20-1 and TRBJ2-1; as DNA is missing, the TRBD2 call by TCRdb cannot be tested. The CDR3 loop spans 15 amino acids. Germline values: CDR1 DFQATT, CDR2 SNEGSKA (reference sequence). The CDR3 region is CSAKLLAGVLGEQFF.

The chain carries TRBV10-3 and TRBJ2-7; there is no DNA to check the TCRdb D call of TRBD1. The CDR3 sequence is 15 residues long. Germline assignment: CDR1 ENHRY and CDR2 SYGVKD. CDR3 amino acids: CAISGTGPLGSEQYF.

CDR3: CSAGSGRITDTQYF. The chain has TRBV20-1 and TRBJ2-3; the TRBD2 assignment by TCRdb is unverifiable without DNA. Germline V gene lookup returns CDR1 DFQATT and CDR2 SNEGSKA (reference sequence). This CDR3 has 14 amino acids.

The rearrangement uses TRBV6-5 and TRBJ2-5; TCRdb's D call of TRBD2 is untestable without DNA. CDR1 is MNHEY and CDR2 is SVGAGI in the germline V gene. The CDR3 totals 15 residues. The CDR3 loop reads CASHSGTSGRETQYF.

The chain recombines TRBV20-1 with TRBJ2-2; the D call of TRBD1 rests on TCRdb alone, since no DNA is present to check it. Germline CDR1 is DFQATT and CDR2 is SNEGSKA (reference sequence). This CDR3 spans 14 amino acids. CDR3 protein: CSAARSQRGGELFF.

The chain couples TRBV10-1 to TRBJ2-1; with no DNA, the TCRdb D assignment of TRBD2 cannot be verified. In germline, CDR1 is WNHNN, CDR2 SYGVQD (reference sequence). The CDR3 has 14 amino acids. This CDR3 is CASSPAGGDNEQFF.

The rearrangement joins TRBV3-1 to TRBJ2-1; no DNA is available, so the TRBD2 call from TCRdb remains unchecked. The CDR3 sequence is 17 residues long. The germline CDR1 and CDR2 sequences are LGHDT and YNNKEL (reference sequence). The CDR3 sequence is CASSPGLAGVQGNEQFF.

The chain joins TRBV11-2 to TRBJ2-3; TCRdb picks TRBD2, but there is no DNA to check that call. The V gene's germline CDR1 is SGHAT and CDR2 FQNNGV. The CDR3 sequence is 14 residues long. The CDR3 reads CASSLVLAPDTQYF.

The chain employs TRBV12-3 or TRBV12-4 and TRBJ1-1; TCRdb's D call of TRBD1 is untestable without DNA. There are 15 residues in the CDR3. CDR3 protein: CASSHSGVVNTEAFF.

The CDR3 region is CASSYVGEAFF. The rearrangement uses TRBV6-6 and TRBJ1-1. The V gene's germline CDR1 is MNHNY and CDR2 SVGAGI (reference sequence). This CDR3 is 11 amino acids long.

The V call is TRBV7-2, the J call TRBJ2-3; TCRdb lists TRBD1, though no DNA is available to test this call. Germline loops: CDR1 SGHTA, CDR2 FQGNSA. The CDR3 covers 14 residues. CDR3 residues: CATQQGPSTDTQYF.

The chain has TRBV12-3 or TRBV12-4 and TRBJ2-1; the TCRdb D gene call, TRBD2, has no DNA to confirm it. The CDR3 runs to 17 residues. CDR3: CASRTGPGLGGFNEQFF.

The chain combines TRBV9 with TRBJ1-1; without DNA, the TCRdb call of TRBD1 cannot be checked. There are 17 residues in the CDR3. The germline V gene encodes CDR1 SGDLS and CDR2 YYNGEE. The CDR3 sequence is CASSVVGGPGPNTEAFF. The entire variable domain, with the rest obtained from reference TRBV9 and TRBJ1-1, is as follows: DSGVTQTPKHLITATGQRVTLRCSPRSGDLSVYWYQQSLDQGLQFLIQYYNGEERAKGNILERFSAQQFPDLHSELNLSSLELGDSALYFCASSVVGGPGPNTEAFFGQGTRLTVV.

The chain couples TRBV7-3 to TRBJ1-1; checking the TCRdb D call of TRBD1 is not possible without DNA. CDR3 length: 14 amino acids. In germline, CDR1 is SGHTA, CDR2 FQGTGA. The CDR3: CASSQTGGVAEAFF.

This chain connects TRBV25-1 to TRBJ1-6; TCRdb indicates TRBD1, and absent DNA this call remains unverified. The CDR3 consists of 15 residues. Germline loops: CDR1 MGHDK, CDR2 SYGVNS. The CDR3 spells CASSEWAGDNSPLHF.

J is TRBJ2-2 and V is TRBV5-4; TCRdb picks TRBD1, but there is no DNA to check that call. There are 15 residues in the CDR3. Germline-derived CDR1 and CDR2 are SGHNT and YYREEE (reference sequence). The CDR3 here is CASSPWAQNTGELFF.

V and J are TRBV5-1 and TRBJ1-1. CDR1 SGHRS and CDR2 YFSETQ come from the germline V gene. CDR3 length equals 14 residues. The CDR3 region is CASTGTTDRLQAFF. The full variable domain, rest sourced from reference TRBV5-1 and TRBJ1-1, is KAGVTQTPRYLIKTRGQQVTLSCSPISGHRSVSWYQQTPGQGLQFLFEYFSETQRNKGNFPGRFSGRQFSNSRSEMNVSTLELGDSALYLCASTGTTDRLQAFFGQGTRLTVV.

The chain recombines TRBV20-1 with TRBJ2-3. This CDR3 region has 13 residues. The germline V gene encodes CDR1 DFQATT and CDR2 SNEGSKA (reference sequence). The CDR3 protein is CSASGGTADTQYF.

V gene TRBV5-1 combines with J gene TRBJ2-2; TCRdb returns TRBD2, unconfirmable since there is no DNA. Looked up from germline, CDR1 is SGHRS and CDR2 is YFSETQ. This CDR3 spans 14 amino acids. The CDR3 loop reads CASSSLAGTGELFF.

The chain recombines TRBV7-7 with TRBJ2-1; the TCRdb call, TRBD2, lacks DNA for checking. Germline CDR1 and CDR2: SSHAT and FNYEAQ (reference sequence). The CDR3 is 14 amino acids. The CDR3 reads CASSTRLAGDEQFF.

The V gene is TRBV13, the J gene TRBJ2-1. Germline values: CDR1 PRHDT, CDR2 FYEKMQ (reference sequence). The CDR3 has 13 residues. The CDR3 sequence is CASSSDSRQEQFF.